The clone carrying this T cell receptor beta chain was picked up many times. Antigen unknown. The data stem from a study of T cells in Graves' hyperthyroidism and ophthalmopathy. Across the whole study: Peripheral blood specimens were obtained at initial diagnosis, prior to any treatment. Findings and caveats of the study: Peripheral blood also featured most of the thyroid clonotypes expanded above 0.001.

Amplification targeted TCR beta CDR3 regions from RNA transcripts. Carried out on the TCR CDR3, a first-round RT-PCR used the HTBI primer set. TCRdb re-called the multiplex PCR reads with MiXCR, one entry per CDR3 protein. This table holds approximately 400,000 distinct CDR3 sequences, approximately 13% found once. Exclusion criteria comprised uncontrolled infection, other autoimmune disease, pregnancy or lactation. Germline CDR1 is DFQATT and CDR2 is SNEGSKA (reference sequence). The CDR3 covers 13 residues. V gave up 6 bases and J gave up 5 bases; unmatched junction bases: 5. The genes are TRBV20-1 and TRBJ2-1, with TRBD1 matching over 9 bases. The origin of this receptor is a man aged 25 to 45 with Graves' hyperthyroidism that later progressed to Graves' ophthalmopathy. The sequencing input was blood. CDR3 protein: CSATGTGHNEQFF. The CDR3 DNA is TGCAGTGCAACCGGGACAGGGCACAATGAGCAGTTCTTC.